Shown below are 31 T cell receptor beta chains from a single sample sequenced in a study of shared clonotypes between healthy human individuals. The table came from immunoSEQ multiplex PCR; TCRdb's copy has only in-frame clones and leaves some out. The sample includes about 1.4 million clones, approximately 97% of them seen just once. The sequenced sample was naive CD4+ T cells sorted from blood. Subset described: CD45RA+ positively selected. The receptors here all came from a man aged 25-40 years in good health.

The CDR3 loop reads CATRPQGSRDTQYF. Here the CDR3 DNA reads TGTGCCACCCGCCCGCAGGGTTCTAGGGATACGCAGTATTTT. The chain uses TRBV27 and TRBJ2-3, with a weak D call TRBD1 (5 bases). Germline V gene sequence: CDR1 MNHEY, CDR2 SMNVEV (reference sequence). CDR3 size: 14 residues. V lost 10 bases to trimming and J lost 6 bases, with 20 bases between them.

The V gene is TRBV11-2, the J gene TRBJ2-7; the match to TRBD2 covers 9 bases. V shed 5 bases and J 2 bases; nucleotides not matched to a gene: 7. From germline, CDR1 is SGHAT and CDR2 FQNNGV. This CDR3 has 15 amino acids. The CDR3 nucleotides are TGTGCCAGCAGCCCACGACTAGCGGAGACCTACGAGCAGTACTTC. Encoded protein: CASSPRLAETYEQYF.

The rearrangement links TRBV30 to TRBJ1-4, with no clear D. This CDR3 is built from 13 residues. Germline V gene sequence: CDR1 GTSNPN, CDR2 SVGIG (reference sequence). Trimming stripped 3 bases from V and 5 bases from J, with 10 bases between. The CDR3 sequence is CAWRRKENEKLFF. CDR3 bases: TGTGCCTGGAGAAGGAAAGAGAATGAAAAACTGTTTTTT.

In DNA form, the CDR3 reads TGTGCCAGCAGCTTGATTAAGACTACCCAAAGCTACAATGAGCAGTTCTTC. Protein product: CASSLIKTTQSYNEQFF. The chain uses TRBV11-2 and TRBJ2-1, with D perhaps matching TRBD2 (5 bases). V lost 3 bases and J 3 bases, leaving 18 bases between the germline ends. The CDR3 has 17 amino acids. CDR1 and CDR2 from the germline V gene are SGHAT and FQNNGV.

The chain uses TRBV20-1 and TRBJ1-4; 8 nucleotides agree with TRBD1. The CDR3 is 10 residues long. In germline, CDR1 is DFQATT, CDR2 SNEGSKA (reference sequence). Unmatched junction bases numbered 4, after V lost 6 bases and J lost 13 bases. In DNA, the CDR3 is TGCAGTGCCCGAGACAGGGGACTGTTTTTT. Protein: CSARDRGLFF.

This clone showed up just a few times. V gene TRBV5-4 combines with J gene TRBJ1-4, with D maybe TRBD1 (6 bases). The CDR3 has 13 residues. The germline CDR1 and CDR2 sequences are SGHNT and YYREEE (reference sequence). V shed 4 bases and J shed 6 bases, with 10 bases lying between them. Here the CDR3 DNA reads TGTGCCAGCAGCCTCCGACAGGATGAAAAACTGTTTTTT. This codes for CASSLRQDEKLFF.

This chain joins TRBV19 and TRBJ2-5; 12 bases map to TRBD2. The CDR3 spans 16 residues. Germline V gene data show CDR1 as LNHDA and CDR2 as SQIVND (reference sequence). J was trimmed by 5 bases and V by 5 bases; bases with no gene match: 9. In nucleotides, the CDR3 is TGTGCCAGTAGTCCTCAACTAGCGGGAGGCTCGGAGACCCAGTACTTC. Protein product: CASSPQLAGGSETQYF.

This chain links TRBV19 with TRBJ2-7; D is uncertain. Looked up from germline, CDR1 is LNHDA and CDR2 is SQIVND (reference sequence). The ends were cut back, 6 bases at V and 5 bases at J, with 14 bases in the middle. The CDR3 extends over 13 amino acids. CDR3 coding DNA: TGTGCCAGTAGGTCCAGGAGCTTAAACGAGCAGTACTTC. Translated: CASRSRSLNEQYF.

V usage is TRBV10-2 and J usage is TRBJ2-1, with 9 bases identical to TRBD2. The CDR3 runs to 18 residues. Trimming took 8 bases from V and 4 from J; bases not matched to a gene: 18. Germline V gene sequence: CDR1 WSHSY, CDR2 SAAADI. This CDR3 is CASGQRLGELAGYNEQFF. CDR3 bases: TGCGCCAGCGGACAGAGACTAGGGGAGCTAGCGGGGTACAATGAGCAGTTCTTC.

This chain joins TRBV5-1 and TRBJ2-3, with D perhaps assigned TRBD1 or TRBD2 (5 bases each). Between the trimmed V and J ends, which lost 2 bases and 4 bases, there was a span of 11 bases. Germline V gene lookup returns CDR1 SGHRS and CDR2 YFSETQ. This CDR3 has 14 amino acids. Here the CDR3 reads CASSFQGPADTQYF. The CDR3 bases are TGCGCCAGCAGCTTTCAGGGACCAGCAGATACGCAGTATTTT.

The table lists this clone with a count of one. The chain has TRBV6-1 and TRBJ2-5; a possible D gene is TRBD1 (6 bases). The V end lost 7 bases, the J end lost 1 base, and 16 bases lay between the germline ends. Germline CDR1 is MNHNS and CDR2 is SASEGT. CDR3 length equals 15 residues. The CDR3 loop reads CASKGQRNPQETQYF. The CDR3 region has the DNA TGTGCCAGCAAAGGACAGAGGAATCCCCAAGAGACCCAGTACTTC.

As regards this clone: The junction differs from germline at one of its ends, possibly a read error. The chain is built from TRBV7-7 and TRBJ2-5, with a tentative D call TRBD2 (5 bases). CDR3 length: 13 residues. In germline, CDR1 is SSHAT, CDR2 FNYEAQ (reference sequence). Written as DNA, the CDR3 is TGTGCTAGCAGCCCACCGGGACAAGAGACCCAGTACTTC. Translation gives CASSPPGQETQYF.

This chain joins TRBV29-1 and TRBJ2-7, with D perhaps assigned TRBD1 or TRBD2 (5 bases each). The germline gives CDR1 SQVTM, CDR2 ANQGSEA. There are 13 residues in the CDR3. V gave up 3 bases and J gave up 0 bases, with 9 bases separating them. The CDR3 coding sequence is TGCAGCGTTGACTGGGGGAGCTCCTACGAGCAGTACTTC. Translating gives CSVDWGSSYEQYF.

This chain links TRBV6-6 with TRBJ2-1, with D perhaps assigned TRBD1 or TRBD2 (5 bases each). There are 14 residues in the CDR3. The V gene lost 3 bases and the J gene lost 2 bases, with 8 bases spanning the gap. The V gene's germline CDR1 is MNHNY and CDR2 SVGAGI (reference sequence). CDR3 DNA: TGTGCCAGCAGTTATGGGGGACCCTACAATGAGCAGTTCTTC. Translation gives CASSYGGPYNEQFF.

The chain recombines TRBV19 with TRBJ2-1, with TRBD2 identical over 15 bases. Germline V gives CDR1 LNHDA, CDR2 SQIVND (reference sequence). V shed 3 bases, J shed 4 bases, and the junction held 13 bases outside the gene matches. This CDR3 is built from 20 residues. In nucleotides, the CDR3 is TGTGCCAGTAGTATCCTCCCGGGACTAGCGGGGGGAGGGGGTTACAATGAGCAGTTCTTC. It is translated as CASSILPGLAGGGGYNEQFF.

This chain uses TRBV18 with TRBJ1-1, with no clear D. CDR3 length equals 13 residues. V was cut by 6 bases and J by 3 bases, with 11 bases left in between. The germline gives CDR1 KGHSH, CDR2 LQKENI. CDR3 amino acids: CASSPTRDTEAFF. For the CDR3, the DNA is TGTGCCAGCTCGCCCACGAGGGACACTGAAGCTTTCTTT.

This chain links TRBV5-5 with TRBJ2-1; 15 positions agree with TRBD2. Unmatched junction bases numbered 8, after V lost 0 bases and J lost 4 bases. The CDR3 contains 19 residues. Germline V gene data show CDR1 as SGHKS and CDR2 as YYEKEE (reference sequence). CDR3: CASSLAQGLAGGIYNEQFF. The DNA for the CDR3 is TGTGCCAGCAGCTTGGCCCAGGGACTAGCGGGAGGAATATACAATGAGCAGTTCTTC.

DNA for the CDR3: TGTGCCAGCAGCTTAAACAGGGGGCTCTACGAGCAGTACTTC. This sequence encodes CASSLNRGLYEQYF. The rearrangement uses TRBV11-2 and TRBJ2-7, with TRBD1 matching over 9 bases. Unmatched junction bases numbered 2, after V lost 2 bases and J lost 3 bases. There are 14 residues in the CDR3. Germline V gives CDR1 SGHAT, CDR2 FQNNGV.

This clone has just one count. The V and J genes are TRBV7-2 and TRBJ2-3; D remains ambiguous. Trimming cost V 5 bases and J 0 bases, with 12 bases left between them. The CDR3 loop spans 15 amino acids. The germline gives CDR1 SGHTA, CDR2 FQGNSA. The CDR3: CASSRPPLSTDTQYF. CDR3 bases: TGTGCCAGCAGCCGCCCCCCCCTAAGCACAGATACGCAGTATTTT.

V is TRBV5-1 and J is TRBJ2-3; 11 positions agree with TRBD1. The CDR3 runs to 15 residues. The V gene end was trimmed by 2 bases and the J gene end by 5 bases; junction bases not matched to a gene: 4. Germline V gene sequence: CDR1 SGHRS, CDR2 YFSETQ. CDR3 sequence (DNA): TGCGCCAGCAGCTTTCCGGGACAGGGGGGAGATACGCAGTATTTT. Translation gives CASSFPGQGGDTQYF.

The genes are TRBV5-1 and TRBJ2-4; the D is unclear. V shed 8 bases and J shed 0 bases, with 9 bases lying between them. The CDR3 sequence is 13 residues long. Per the germline V gene, CDR1 is SGHRS and CDR2 is YFSETQ. CDR3 DNA: TGCGCCAGACAGCAGCTAGCCAAAAACATTCAGTACTTC. Amino acid sequence: CARQQLAKNIQYF.

V usage is TRBV29-1 and J usage is TRBJ1-4; a possible D gene is TRBD1 (6 bases). The CDR3 sequence is 16 residues long. V was shortened by 5 bases and J by 4 bases, with 20 bases between the two germline ends. The germline CDR1 and CDR2 sequences are SQVTM and ANQGSEA. CDR3 sequence: CSVIWAPGAFNEKLFF. CDR3 coding DNA: TGCAGCGTTATATGGGCTCCAGGGGCTTTTAATGAAAAACTGTTTTTT.

The count of this clone is one. The J gene is TRBJ2-7, the V gene TRBV7-8; a possible D gene is TRBD1 (5 bases). V lost 3 bases, J lost 4 bases, and 7 bases lay in between. The length of the CDR3 is 12 residues. The V gene's germline CDR1 is SGHVS and CDR2 FQNEAQ. In nucleotides, the CDR3 is TGTGCCAGCAGCTTGAAGGGGTACGAGCAGTACTTC. Its protein is CASSLKGYEQYF.

This clone was observed a single time. The chain carries TRBV18 and TRBJ1-5; D gene ambiguous. The CDR3 length is 13 residues. Trimming stripped 6 bases from V and 4 bases from J, with 10 bases between. Germline assignment: CDR1 KGHSH and CDR2 LQKENI. CDR3 in amino acids: CASSPKVNQPQHF. The DNA of the CDR3 is TGTGCCAGCTCTCCGAAAGTGAATCAGCCCCAGCATTTT.

For the CDR3, the DNA is TGTGCCAGTAGAACAGCAACTAATGAAAAACTGTTTTTT. This translates into CASRTATNEKLFF. The chain joins TRBV19 to TRBJ1-4; D ambiguous. The CDR3 has 13 residues. Germline-derived CDR1 and CDR2 are LNHDA and SQIVND (reference sequence). V was cut by 6 bases and J by 0 bases, with 5 bases left in between.

CDR3 amino acids: CASSLRGRQGYGNTIYF. The DNA for the CDR3 is TGCGCCAGCAGCCTCCGTGGAAGACAGGGATATGGAAACACCATATATTTT. This chain uses TRBV4-1 with TRBJ1-3; 7 bases match TRBD1. Germline V lookup: CDR1 MGHRA, CDR2 YSYEKL. V lost 4 bases, J lost 3 bases, and 12 bases stayed unmatched. This CDR3 has 17 residues.

The gene calls are TRBV7-4 and TRBJ1-5; 7 positions match TRBD1. There are 15 residues in the CDR3. With V trimmed by 7 bases and J by 1 base, 7 bases remained unmatched. Germline V gene lookup returns CDR1 SGHVT and CDR2 SQSDAQ. The DNA of the CDR3 is TGTGCCAGCACCCAAGGGGGACAGAGCAATCAGCCCCAGCATTTT. Its translation: CASTQGGQSNQPQHF. The whole variable domain, filled in from reference TRBV7-4 and TRBJ1-5, reads GAGVSQSPRYKVAKRGRDVALRCDSISGHVTLYWYRQTLGQGSEVLTYSQSDAQRDKSGRPSGRFSAERPERSVSTLKIQRTEQGDSAVYLCASTQGGQSNQPQHFGDGTRLSIL.

The gene calls are TRBV11-2 and TRBJ2-1; 8 bases align to TRBD2. This CDR3 spans 17 amino acids. CDR1 is SGHAT and CDR2 is FQNNGV in the germline V gene. The junction had 4 bases not matched to a gene; V was cut back by 0 bases and J by 0 bases. Written as DNA, the CDR3 is TGTGCCAGCAGCTTAGAGGGGAGCGGGAGCTCCTACAATGAGCAGTTCTTC. Amino acid sequence: CASSLEGSGSSYNEQFF.

The gene calls are TRBV30 and TRBJ2-1; TRBD2 is a possible D gene (6 bases). V lost 2 bases and J lost 1, with 12 bases in between. The CDR3 sequence is 15 residues long. Germline V gene lookup returns CDR1 GTSNPN and CDR2 SVGIG (reference sequence). The CDR3 sequence: CAWSRLEDSYNEQFF. The CDR3 nucleotides are TGTGCCTGGAGTCGACTAGAGGATTCCTACAATGAGCAGTTCTTC.

The chain recombines TRBV9 with TRBJ2-1, with 10 bases identical to TRBD2. Germline-derived CDR1 and CDR2 are SGDLS and YYNGEE. The CDR3 has 16 residues. After removal of 4 bases from V and 4 bases from J, the junction contained 8 bases not matched to a gene. The CDR3 spells CASSHQAGGLYNEQFF. CDR3 in DNA: TGTGCCAGCAGCCACCAAGCGGGAGGGCTGTACAATGAGCAGTTCTTC. The whole variable domain, remainder taken from reference TRBV9 and TRBJ2-1, is DSGVTQTPKHLITATGQRVTLRCSPRSGDLSVYWYQQSLDQGLQFLIQYYNGEERAKGNILERFSAQQFPDLHSELNLSSLELGDSALYFCASSHQAGGLYNEQFFGPGTRLTVL.

Turning to this clone: Other DNA sequences in this specimen translate into the identical CDR3. The CDR3, as DNA: TGCGCCAGCAGCTCCACTCCAGGGGGGAGCACAGATACGCAGTATTTT. Translated: CASSSTPGGSTDTQYF. The chain carries TRBV5-1 and TRBJ2-3; a possible D gene is TRBD1 (7 bases). Trimming pared 3 bases from V and 0 bases from J, leaving 14 bases between. Looked up from germline, CDR1 is SGHRS and CDR2 is YFSETQ. The CDR3 runs to 16 residues. Looking up the rest from reference TRBV5-1 and TRBJ2-3 gives the full variable domain: KAGVTQTPRYLIKTRGQQVTLSCSPISGHRSVSWYQQTPGQGLQFLFEYFSETQRNKGNFPGRFSGRQFSNSRSEMNVSTLELGDSALYLCASSSTPGGSTDTQYFGPGTRLTVL.